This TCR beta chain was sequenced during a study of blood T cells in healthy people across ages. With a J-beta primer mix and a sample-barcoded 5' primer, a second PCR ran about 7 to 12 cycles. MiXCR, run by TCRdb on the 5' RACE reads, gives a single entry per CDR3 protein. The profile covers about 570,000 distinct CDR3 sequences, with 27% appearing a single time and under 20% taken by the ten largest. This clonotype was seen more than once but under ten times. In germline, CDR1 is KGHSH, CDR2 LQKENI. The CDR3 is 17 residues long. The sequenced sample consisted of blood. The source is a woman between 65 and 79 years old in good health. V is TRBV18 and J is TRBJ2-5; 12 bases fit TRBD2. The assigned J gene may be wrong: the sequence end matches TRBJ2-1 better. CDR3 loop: CASSPLRTSGVNNEQFF. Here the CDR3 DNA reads TGTGCCAGCTCACCGCTCCGGACTAGCGGGGTTAACAATGAGCAGTTCTTC.